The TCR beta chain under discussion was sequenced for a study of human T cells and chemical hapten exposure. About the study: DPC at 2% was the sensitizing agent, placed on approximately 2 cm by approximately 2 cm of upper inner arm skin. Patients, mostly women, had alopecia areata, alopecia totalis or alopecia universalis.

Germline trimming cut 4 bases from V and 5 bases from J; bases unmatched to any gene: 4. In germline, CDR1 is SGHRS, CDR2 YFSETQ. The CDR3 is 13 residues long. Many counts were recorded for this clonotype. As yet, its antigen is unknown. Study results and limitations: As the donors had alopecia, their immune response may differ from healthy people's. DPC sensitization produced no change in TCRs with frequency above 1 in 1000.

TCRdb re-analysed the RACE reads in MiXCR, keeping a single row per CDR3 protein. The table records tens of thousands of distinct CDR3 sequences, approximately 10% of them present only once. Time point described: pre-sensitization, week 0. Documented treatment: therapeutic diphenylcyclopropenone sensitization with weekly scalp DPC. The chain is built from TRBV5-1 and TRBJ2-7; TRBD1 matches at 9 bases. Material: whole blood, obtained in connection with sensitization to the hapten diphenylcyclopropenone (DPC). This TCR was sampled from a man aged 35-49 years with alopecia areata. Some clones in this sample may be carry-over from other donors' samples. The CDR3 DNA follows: TGCGCCAGCAGCCTCCGGGACAGGGACGAGCAGTACTTC. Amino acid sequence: CASSLRDRDEQYF.